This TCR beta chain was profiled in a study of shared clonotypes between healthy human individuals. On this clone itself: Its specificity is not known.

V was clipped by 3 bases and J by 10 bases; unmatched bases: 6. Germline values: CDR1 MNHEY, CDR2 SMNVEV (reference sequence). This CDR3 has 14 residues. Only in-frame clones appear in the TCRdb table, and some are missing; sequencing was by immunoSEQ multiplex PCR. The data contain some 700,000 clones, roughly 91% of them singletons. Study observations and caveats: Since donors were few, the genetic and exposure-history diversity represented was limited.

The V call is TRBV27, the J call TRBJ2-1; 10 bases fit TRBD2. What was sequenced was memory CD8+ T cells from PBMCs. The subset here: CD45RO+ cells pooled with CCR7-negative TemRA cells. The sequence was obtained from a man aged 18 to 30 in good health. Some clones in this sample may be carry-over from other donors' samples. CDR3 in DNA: TGTGCCAGCAGTTTGATTCTAGCGGGAGCGGAGCAGTTCTTC. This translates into CASSLILAGAEQFF.